This T cell receptor beta chain was found in a study of cytomegalovirus exposure and HLA in healthy donors. Points from the study as a whole: There was a cluster of highly shared sequence variants that was likely a sequencing artifact.

Germline V lookup: CDR1 LGHNA, CDR2 YSLEER. Trimming cost V 0 bases and J 3 bases, with 6 bases left between them. The length of the CDR3 is 14 residues. On this clone itself: Its target is not known.

In the PCR, 60 Vbeta and 13 Jbeta primers were used. Repertoires were generated with immunoSEQ multiplex PCR, while TCRdb's copy carries only in-frame clones and drops some. The sample has around 100,000 clones, approximately 72% seen once. The J gene is TRBJ2-4, the V gene TRBV4-3; no firm D call. The source is a male donor in good health and CMV-seropositive. The specimen sequenced was PBMCs. The CDR3 sequence is CASSQDTGKNIQYF. The CDR3 DNA is TGCGCCAGCAGCCAAGACACTGGCAAAAACATTCAGTACTTC.